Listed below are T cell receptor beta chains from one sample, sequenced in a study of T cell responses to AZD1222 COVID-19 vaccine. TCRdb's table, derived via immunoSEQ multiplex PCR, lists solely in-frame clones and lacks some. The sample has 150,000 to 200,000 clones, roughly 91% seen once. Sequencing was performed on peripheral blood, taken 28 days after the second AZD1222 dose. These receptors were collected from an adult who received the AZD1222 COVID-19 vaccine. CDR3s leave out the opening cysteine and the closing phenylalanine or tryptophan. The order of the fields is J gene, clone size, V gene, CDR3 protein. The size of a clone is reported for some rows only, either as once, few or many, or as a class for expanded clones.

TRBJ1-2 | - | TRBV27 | ASSKQYGYT
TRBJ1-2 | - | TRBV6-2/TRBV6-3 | ASSYRDRVRGYT
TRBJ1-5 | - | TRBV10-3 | AIKQSGGSNQPQH
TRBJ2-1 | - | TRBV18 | ASSPLGGYNEQF
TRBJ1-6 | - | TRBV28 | ASSSPGGVSYNSPLH
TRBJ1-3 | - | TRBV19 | ASTMPRTGISGNTIY
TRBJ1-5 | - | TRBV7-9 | ASGVGNQPQH
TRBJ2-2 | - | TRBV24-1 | ATRGQGAGELF
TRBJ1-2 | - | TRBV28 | ASSWTDYGYT
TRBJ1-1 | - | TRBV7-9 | ASSITGQGSTEAF
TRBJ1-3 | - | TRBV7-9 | ASSIYSTSGNTIY
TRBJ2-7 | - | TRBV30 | AWSEVNSGTGN
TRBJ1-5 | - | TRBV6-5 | ASSYPFGAQPQH
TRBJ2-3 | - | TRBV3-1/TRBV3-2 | ASSQNSGSGTDTQY
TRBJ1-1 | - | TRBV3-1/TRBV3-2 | ASSQPRGPGTEAF
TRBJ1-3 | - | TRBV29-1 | SGTDRGDGNTIY
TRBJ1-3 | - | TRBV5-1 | ASRSSSGNTIY
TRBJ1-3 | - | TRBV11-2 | ASSLEGGNGNTIY
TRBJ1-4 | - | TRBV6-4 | ASSEGTGAPNEKLF
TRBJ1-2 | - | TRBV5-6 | ASSLGQGGGYT
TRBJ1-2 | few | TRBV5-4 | ASSLSSYGYT
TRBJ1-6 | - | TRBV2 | ASSVKDRDSPLH
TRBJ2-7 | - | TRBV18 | ASSLGDSYEQY
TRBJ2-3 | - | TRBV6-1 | ASSEGWTSTDTQY
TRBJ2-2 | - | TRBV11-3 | ASTRFQETGELF
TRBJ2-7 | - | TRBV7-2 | ASSLAASSYYEQY
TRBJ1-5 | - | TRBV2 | ASSHDDQPQH
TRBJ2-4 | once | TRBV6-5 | ASTRGLERD
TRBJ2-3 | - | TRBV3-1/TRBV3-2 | ASRTSGGARDTQY
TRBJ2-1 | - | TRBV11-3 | ASSLDRWGSSYNEQF
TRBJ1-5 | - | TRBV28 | ASTVRGLNQPQH
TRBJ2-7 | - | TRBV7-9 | ASSRTASSYEQY
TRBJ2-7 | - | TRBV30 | AWIDLHEQY
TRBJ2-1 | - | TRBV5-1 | ASSLGIAASYNEQF
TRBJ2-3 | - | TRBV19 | ASSPSRGALTDTQY
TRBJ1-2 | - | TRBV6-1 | ASSEATTRGNGYT
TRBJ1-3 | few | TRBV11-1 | ASSFSTGRNTIY
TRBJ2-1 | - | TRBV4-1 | ASSQESGTSIGQRDNEQF
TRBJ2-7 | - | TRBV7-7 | ASSFGTAYEQY
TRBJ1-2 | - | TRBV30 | AWSLLYGYT
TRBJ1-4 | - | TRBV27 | ASRLGVVEKLF
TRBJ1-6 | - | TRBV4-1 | ASSQEGQHNSPLH
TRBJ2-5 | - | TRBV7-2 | ASSLDPGGGETQY
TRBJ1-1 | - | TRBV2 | ASSEQGLSYTEAF
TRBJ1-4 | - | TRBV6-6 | ASSSGTRTEKLF
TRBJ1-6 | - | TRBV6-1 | ASSEVGRDSPLH
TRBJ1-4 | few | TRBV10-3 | AISESEGGGEKLF